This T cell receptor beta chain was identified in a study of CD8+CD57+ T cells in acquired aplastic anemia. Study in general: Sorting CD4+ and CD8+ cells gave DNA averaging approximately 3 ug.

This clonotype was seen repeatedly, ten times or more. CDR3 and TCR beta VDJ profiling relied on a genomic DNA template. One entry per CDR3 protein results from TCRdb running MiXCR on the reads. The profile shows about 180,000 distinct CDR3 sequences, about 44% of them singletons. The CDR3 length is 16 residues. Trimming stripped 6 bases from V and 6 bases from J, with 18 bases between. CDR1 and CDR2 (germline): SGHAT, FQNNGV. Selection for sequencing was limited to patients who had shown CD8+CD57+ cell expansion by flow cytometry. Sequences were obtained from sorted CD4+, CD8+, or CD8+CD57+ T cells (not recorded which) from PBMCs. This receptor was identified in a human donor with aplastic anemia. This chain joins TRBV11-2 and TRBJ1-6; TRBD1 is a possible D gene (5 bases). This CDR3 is CASRPTGTSVNSPLHF. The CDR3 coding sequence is TGTGCCAGCAGACCTACCGGGACGAGCGTTAATTCACCCCTCCACTTT.